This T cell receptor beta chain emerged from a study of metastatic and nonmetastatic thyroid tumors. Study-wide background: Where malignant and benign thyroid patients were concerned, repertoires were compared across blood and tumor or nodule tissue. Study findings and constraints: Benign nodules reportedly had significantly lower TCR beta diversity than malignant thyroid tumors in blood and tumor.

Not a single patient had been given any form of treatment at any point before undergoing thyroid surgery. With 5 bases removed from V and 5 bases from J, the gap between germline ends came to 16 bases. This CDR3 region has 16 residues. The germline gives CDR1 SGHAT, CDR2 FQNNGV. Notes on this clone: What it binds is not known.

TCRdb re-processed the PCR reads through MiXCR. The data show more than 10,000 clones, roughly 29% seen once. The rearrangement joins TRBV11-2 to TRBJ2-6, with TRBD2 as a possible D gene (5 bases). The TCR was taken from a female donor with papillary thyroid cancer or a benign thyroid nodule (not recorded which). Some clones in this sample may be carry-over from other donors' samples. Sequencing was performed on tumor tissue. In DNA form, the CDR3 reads TGTGCCAGCAGCCCTGCCTGGACTGCGAGGGCCAACGTCCTGACTTTC. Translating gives CASSPAWTARANVLTF.